The clone carrying this TCR beta chain has only a few counts. V lost 6 bases, J lost 1 base, and 9 bases stayed unmatched. The V gene's germline CDR1 is MRHNA and CDR2 SNTAGT. The CDR3 spans 18 residues. In TCRdb, the 5' RACE reads were re-called with MiXCR into one record per CDR3 protein. The sample lists tens of thousands of distinct CDR3 sequences, about 13% occurring once. This specimen comes from a study of T-cell memory formation after mild COVID-19. The gene calls are TRBV6-4 and TRBJ2-1; TRBD2 matches 13 bases. The sample was PBMCs or a T cell subset sorted from them (not recorded which). The receptor comes from an adult woman who had mild COVID-19 (a few samples of this study predate the infection). Cell type and time point are not known. CDR3 nucleotides: TGTGCCAGCAGCTTGGGACTAGCGGGACTAGGGTCCTACAATGAGCAGTTCTTC. This gives the protein CASSLGLAGLGSYNEQFF.